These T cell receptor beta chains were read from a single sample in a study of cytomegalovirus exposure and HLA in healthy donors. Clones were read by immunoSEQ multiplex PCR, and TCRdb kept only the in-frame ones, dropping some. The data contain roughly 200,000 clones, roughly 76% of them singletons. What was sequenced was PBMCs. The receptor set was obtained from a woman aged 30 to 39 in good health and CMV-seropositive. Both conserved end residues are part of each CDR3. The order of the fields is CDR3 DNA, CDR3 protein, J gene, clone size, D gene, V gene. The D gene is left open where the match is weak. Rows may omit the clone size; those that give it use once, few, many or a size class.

CDR3nt: TGTGCCAGCAGCTTGGAATGGCTAGCGGTCTCCTACGAGCAGTACTTC
CDR3aa: CASSLEWLAVSYEQYF
j_gene: TRBJ2-7
abundance: -
d_gene: TRBD2
v_gene: TRBV5-5

CDR3nt: TGTGCCAGCAGTCGCCGGGACAAAGATCAGCCCCAGCATTTT
CDR3aa: CASSRRDKDQPQHF
j_gene: TRBJ1-5
abundance: -
d_gene: -
v_gene: TRBV27

CDR3nt: TGTGCCAGCAGCCTTTACTCTGGAAACACCATATATTTT
CDR3aa: CASSLYSGNTIYF
j_gene: TRBJ1-3
abundance: -
d_gene: -
v_gene: TRBV7-9

CDR3nt: TGTGCCAGCCTAGACAGGGAGGATAGCGGCTACGCCTTC
CDR3aa: CASLDREDSGYAF
j_gene: TRBJ1-2
abundance: -
d_gene: TRBD1
v_gene: TRBV25-1

CDR3nt: TGTGCCAGCAGCTCCCGACAGGGTAACTATGGCTACACCTTC
CDR3aa: CASSSRQGNYGYTF
j_gene: TRBJ1-2
abundance: -
d_gene: TRBD1
v_gene: TRBV7-8

CDR3nt: TGTGCCTCCTTATCCCCTTCTGGGGCCAACGTCCTGACTTTC
CDR3aa: CASLSPSGANVLTF
j_gene: TRBJ2-6
abundance: -
d_gene: -
v_gene: TRBV30

CDR3nt: TGTGCCAGCAGCTTAGGGCAGGGCTCCTCACCCGGAAGCTACACCTTC
CDR3aa: CASSLGQGSSPGSYTF
j_gene: TRBJ1-2
abundance: -
d_gene: -
v_gene: TRBV7-2

CDR3nt: TGTGCCAGCAGTAAGACAGTGAACACTGAAGCTTTCTTT
CDR3aa: CASSKTVNTEAFF
j_gene: TRBJ1-1
abundance: once
d_gene: -
v_gene: TRBV28

CDR3nt: TGCGCCAGCAGCTTTGCTGTCGGACAGACCTATGGCTACACCTTC
CDR3aa: CASSFAVGQTYGYTF
j_gene: TRBJ1-2
abundance: -
d_gene: -
v_gene: TRBV5-1

CDR3nt: TGTGCCAGCACCCGGGGGGGAAACACTGAAGCTTTCTTT
CDR3aa: CASTRGGNTEAFF
j_gene: TRBJ1-1
abundance: -
d_gene: -
v_gene: TRBV21-1

CDR3nt: TGTGCCAGCTCACCAGGGGGGACAGTTAACACCGGGGAGCTGTTTTTT
CDR3aa: CASSPGGTVNTGELFF
j_gene: TRBJ2-2
abundance: -
d_gene: -
v_gene: TRBV18

CDR3nt: TGTGCCAGCAGCTTAGTACCGGGAGTAGGAACCGGGGAGCTGTTTTTT
CDR3aa: CASSLVPGVGTGELFF
j_gene: TRBJ2-2
abundance: once
d_gene: -
v_gene: TRBV7-2

CDR3nt: TGTGCCAGCAGCGAGACAGGTTCGGTTCAGCCCCAGCATTTT
CDR3aa: CASSETGSVQPQHF
j_gene: TRBJ1-5
abundance: -
d_gene: -
v_gene: TRBV5-6

CDR3nt: TGTGCCAGCAGCTCCCCCCCCGAGGAACCTGGAAACACCATATATTTT
CDR3aa: CASSSPPEEPGNTIYF
j_gene: TRBJ1-3
abundance: few
d_gene: -
v_gene: TRBV7-9

CDR3nt: TGTGCCAGCAGCTCACAGGGGGCCCAGAACACTGAAGCTTTCTTT
CDR3aa: CASSSQGAQNTEAFF
j_gene: TRBJ1-1
abundance: once
d_gene: TRBD1
v_gene: TRBV7-8

CDR3nt: TGTGCCAGCAGTAGAGACAGGGAGGCGTCTGGCTACACCTTC
CDR3aa: CASSRDREASGYTF
j_gene: TRBJ1-2
abundance: -
d_gene: TRBD1
v_gene: TRBV2

CDR3nt: TGTGCCAGCAGCGTACAGGGCCATAGCAATCAGCCCCAGCATTTT
CDR3aa: CASSVQGHSNQPQHF
j_gene: TRBJ1-5
abundance: -
d_gene: -
v_gene: TRBV7-9

CDR3nt: TGTGCCAGCTCACCGACGGCCACAGCCCCCTATGGCTACACCTTC
CDR3aa: CASSPTATAPYGYTF
j_gene: TRBJ1-2
abundance: -
d_gene: -
v_gene: TRBV18

CDR3nt: TGCGCCAGCAGCCAAGAGGAGGGGAGGGGCTACAATGAGCAGTTCTTC
CDR3aa: CASSQEEGRGYNEQFF
j_gene: TRBJ2-1
abundance: -
d_gene: TRBD2
v_gene: TRBV4-3

CDR3nt: TGTGCCAGCAGCTTCCTCGCGGCAGAAGCTAACTATGGCTACACCTTC
CDR3aa: CASSFLAAEANYGYTF
j_gene: TRBJ1-2
abundance: -
d_gene: -
v_gene: TRBV9

CDR3nt: TGTGCCAGCAGCCTGACAGGGTATCAGCCCCAGCATTTT
CDR3aa: CASSLTGYQPQHF
j_gene: TRBJ1-5
abundance: -
d_gene: TRBD1
v_gene: TRBV5-6

CDR3nt: TGTGCCAGCAGCCGTTCCGGGACAGGGGTCGGAAAACTGTTTTTT
CDR3aa: CASSRSGTGVGKLFF
j_gene: TRBJ1-4
abundance: -
d_gene: TRBD1
v_gene: TRBV5-4

CDR3nt: TGTGCCAGCAGCTGGCCGGGACAGGGTTTCTACGAGCAGTACTTC
CDR3aa: CASSWPGQGFYEQYF
j_gene: TRBJ2-7
abundance: few
d_gene: TRBD1
v_gene: TRBV11-1

CDR3nt: TGTGCCAGCTGTAAATTGAACACTGAAGCTTTCTTT
CDR3aa: CASCKLNTEAFF
j_gene: TRBJ1-1
abundance: few
d_gene: -
v_gene: TRBV2

CDR3nt: TGTGCCAGCAGCTCCGACAGGGGGCAGCCCCAGCATTTT
CDR3aa: CASSSDRGQPQHF
j_gene: TRBJ1-5
abundance: -
d_gene: TRBD1
v_gene: TRBV5-6

CDR3nt: TGTGCCAGCAGTTTATCCGGTCCCTACGAGCAGTACTTC
CDR3aa: CASSLSGPYEQYF
j_gene: TRBJ2-7
abundance: -
d_gene: -
v_gene: TRBV28

CDR3nt: TGCAGCGGACAGGGCCCTAACTATGGCTACACCTTC
CDR3aa: CSGQGPNYGYTF
j_gene: TRBJ1-2
abundance: -
d_gene: TRBD1
v_gene: TRBV29-1

CDR3nt: TGTGCCAGCTCAGTATCCGGACCAGGACAGGGGGCCTACGAGCAGTACTTC
CDR3aa: CASSVSGPGQGAYEQYF
j_gene: TRBJ2-7
abundance: once
d_gene: TRBD1
v_gene: TRBV18

CDR3nt: TGCGCCAGCAGTCAACCGGGACTAGCGGGGGGCGCCGATACGCAGTATTTT
CDR3aa: CASSQPGLAGGADTQYF
j_gene: TRBJ2-3
abundance: -
d_gene: TRBD2
v_gene: TRBV7-3

CDR3nt: TGTGCCAGCAGCTCAGACCCAGGGTATTACGGGGAGCTGTTTTTT
CDR3aa: CASSSDPGYYGELFF
j_gene: TRBJ2-2
abundance: -
d_gene: -
v_gene: TRBV5-6

CDR3nt: TGTGCCAGCAGCTTTCAACCGGGACAGGGGAACTATGGCTACACCTTC
CDR3aa: CASSFQPGQGNYGYTF
j_gene: TRBJ1-2
abundance: -
d_gene: TRBD1
v_gene: TRBV7-9

CDR3nt: TGCAGCGTTGTTAAACCCGATACCCCCAGGGGTGACACCGGGGAGCTGTTTTTT
CDR3aa: CSVVKPDTPRGDTGELFF
j_gene: TRBJ2-2
abundance: -
d_gene: -
v_gene: TRBV29-1

CDR3nt: TGTGCCAGCAGTTTAAGTGGGACAGGGATTTTCCAGCCCCAGCATTTT
CDR3aa: CASSLSGTGIFQPQHF
j_gene: TRBJ1-5
abundance: -
d_gene: TRBD1
v_gene: TRBV28

CDR3nt: TGTGCCACCCGGACAGGGGGCTACTATGGCTACACCTTC
CDR3aa: CATRTGGYYGYTF
j_gene: TRBJ1-2
abundance: -
d_gene: TRBD1
v_gene: TRBV27

CDR3nt: TGTGCCAGCAGTTTCCCCCAGGCAAACCAAGAGACCCAGTACTTC
CDR3aa: CASSFPQANQETQYF
j_gene: TRBJ2-5
abundance: -
d_gene: -
v_gene: TRBV28

CDR3nt: TGTGCCGGCAGTCGACAGTACTACGAGCAGTACTTC
CDR3aa: CAGSRQYYEQYF
j_gene: TRBJ2-7
abundance: -
d_gene: -
v_gene: TRBV2

CDR3nt: TGCAGCGTTGGGGCAGGGGGCCTGGGCACTGAAGCTTTCTTT
CDR3aa: CSVGAGGLGTEAFF
j_gene: TRBJ1-1
abundance: once
d_gene: TRBD1
v_gene: TRBV29-1

CDR3nt: TGTGCCACCAGCAGTGGTACAGGGGGCAGTCAGCCCCAGCATTTT
CDR3aa: CATSSGTGGSQPQHF
j_gene: TRBJ1-5
abundance: -
d_gene: TRBD1
v_gene: TRBV15

CDR3nt: TGTGCCAGCGCAGCTACCAGACTAGCGGGCGCCAGCTCCTACAATGAGCAGTTCTTC
CDR3aa: CASAATRLAGASSYNEQFF
j_gene: TRBJ2-1
abundance: -
d_gene: TRBD2
v_gene: TRBV27

CDR3nt: TGTGCCTGCGGACTAGCGGGGGTGGGTGAGCAGTTCTTC
CDR3aa: CACGLAGVGEQFF
j_gene: TRBJ2-1
abundance: -
d_gene: TRBD2
v_gene: TRBV30

CDR3nt: TGTGCCAGCAGCTTAAGCGAGACCCAGTACTTC
CDR3aa: CASSLSETQYF
j_gene: TRBJ2-5
abundance: -
d_gene: -
v_gene: TRBV7-6

CDR3nt: TGTGCCAGTAGTGGGGACAGGGAGAATTCACCCCTCCACTTT
CDR3aa: CASSGDRENSPLHF
j_gene: TRBJ1-6
abundance: -
d_gene: TRBD1
v_gene: TRBV19

CDR3nt: TGCGCCAGCAGCCAACAGGGGGCGCGGAAGACCCAGTACTTC
CDR3aa: CASSQQGARKTQYF
j_gene: TRBJ2-5
abundance: -
d_gene: TRBD1
v_gene: TRBV4-1

CDR3nt: TGTGCCAGCAGTAACACGGATACGCAGTATTTT
CDR3aa: CASSNTDTQYF
j_gene: TRBJ2-3
abundance: -
d_gene: -
v_gene: TRBV6-5

CDR3nt: TGTGCCACCAGCAGAGAACGCAGGGGGACCGGGGAGCTGTTTTTT
CDR3aa: CATSRERRGTGELFF
j_gene: TRBJ2-2
abundance: -
d_gene: TRBD1
v_gene: TRBV15

CDR3nt: TGTGCCAGCAGCCGGACAGGGGGTAAGAGCAATCAGCCCCAGCATTTT
CDR3aa: CASSRTGGKSNQPQHF
j_gene: TRBJ1-5
abundance: -
d_gene: TRBD1
v_gene: TRBV6-6

CDR3nt: TGTGCCAGCAGCTTCTCACGGACGGGGGGCCATGAGCAGTTCTTC
CDR3aa: CASSFSRTGGHEQFF
j_gene: TRBJ2-1
abundance: -
d_gene: -
v_gene: TRBV27

CDR3nt: TGTGCCAGCAGTGAGGGGACACTCTATGGCTACACCTTC
CDR3aa: CASSEGTLYGYTF
j_gene: TRBJ1-2
abundance: -
d_gene: -
v_gene: TRBV6-1